Below are 30 T cell receptor beta chains sequenced from a single sample in a study of radiation and T cells in renal cell carcinoma. TCRdb keeps only in-frame clones here, not all; method: immunoSEQ multiplex PCR. The table lists 100,000 to 150,000 clones, around 81% of them singletons. Specified time point: blood 2 weeks post-SBRT. Treatment described: 15 Gy SBRT to primary tumor, nephrectomy 4 weeks later. The source was blood, collected from a patient whose treatment included radiotherapy and nephrectomy. The receptor source for this set is a man aged 45 to 65 with renal cell carcinoma.

The J gene is TRBJ2-7, the V gene TRBV5-4; weak D call: TRBD1 (6 bases). Trimming took off 3 bases at V and 6 bases at J, with 22 bases between the two ends. This CDR3 has 16 amino acids. From germline, CDR1 is SGHNT and CDR2 YYREEE (reference sequence). The DNA for the CDR3 is TGTGCCAGCAGCTCCCCGGGGACACGGAGGATTTCCGAGCAGTACTTC. Translation gives CASSSPGTRRISEQYF.

J is TRBJ1-2 and V is TRBV6-5, with TRBD1 matching over 7 bases. CDR3 length: 14 amino acids. Germline V gives CDR1 MNHEY, CDR2 SVGAGI. The J segment lost 4 bases and the V segment lost 2 bases, leaving 4 bases of the junction unmatched. CDR3 DNA sequence: TGTGCCAGCAGTTACGATTACAGGGGCTATGGCTACACCTTC. Its translation is CASSYDYRGYGYTF.

This clone was observed once. The chain uses TRBV6-1 and TRBJ1-5, with D perhaps matching TRBD1 (5 bases). CDR1 and CDR2 from the germline V gene are MNHNS and SASEGT. The CDR3 has 14 amino acids. The V end was cut by 7 bases, the J end by 7 bases, with 17 bases between. DNA of the CDR3: TGTGCCAGCATCGCGGGGCAGCGCACCCAGCCCCAGCATTTT. Translated, it gives CASIAGQRTQPQHF.

This clone was picked up one time. The V gene is TRBV10-3, the J gene TRBJ1-5; tentative D call: TRBD1 (6 bases). With 2 bases removed from V and 5 bases from J, the gap between germline ends came to 25 bases. CDR1 and CDR2 from the germline V gene are ENHRY and SYGVKD. CDR3 size: 19 residues. Here the CDR3 DNA reads TGTGCCATCAGTGAGCTGTCGTATTCTACAGGGATCGGTGATCAGCCCCAGCATTTT. Protein sequence: CAISELSYSTGIGDQPQHF.

The chain combines TRBV2 with TRBJ1-5; 11 nucleotides match TRBD1. CDR3 length: 14 residues. Germline V lookup: CDR1 SNHLY, CDR2 FYNNEI. After removal of 6 bases from V and 5 bases from J, the junction contained 3 bases not matched to a gene. DNA for the CDR3: TGTGCCAGCAGGGCGGGACAGGGGGATCAGCCCCAGCATTTT. This codes for CASRAGQGDQPQHF.

The CDR3 DNA reads as TGCGCCAGCAGCCTGGGGTCAACCTCCTACGAGCAGTACTTC. Translated, it gives CASSLGSTSYEQYF. The chain couples TRBV4-1 to TRBJ2-7; D remains ambiguous. Deletions cut 4 bases from V and 0 bases from J, with 10 bases between. Germline V gene lookup returns CDR1 MGHRA and CDR2 YSYEKL. CDR3 length equals 14 residues.

This clone was recorded once. CDR3 sequence reads: CASSQGLAGGYEQYF. CDR3 bases: TGCGCCAGCAGCCAAGGCCTAGCGGGGGGTTACGAGCAGTACTTC. The V gene is TRBV4-3, the J gene TRBJ2-7; 11 bases match TRBD2. CDR3 length: 15 residues. The germline V gene has CDR1 LGHNA and CDR2 YSLEER. The junction had 3 bases not matched to a gene; V was cut back by 1 base and J by 4 bases.

The chain has TRBV6-5 and TRBJ2-7; a possible D gene is TRBD1 (5 bases). Germline V lookup: CDR1 MNHEY, CDR2 SVGAGI. Between the trimmed V and J ends, which lost 4 bases and 1 base, there was a span of 11 bases. The CDR3 is 14 amino acids. This CDR3 reads CASSFRGKSYEQYF. CDR3 nucleotides: TGTGCCAGCAGTTTTAGGGGCAAATCCTACGAGCAGTACTTC.

This clone was counted a single time. This chain uses TRBV23-1 with TRBJ1-6; possible D gene TRBD1, 6 bases. Being an ORF, TRBV23-1 has a function that is uncertain. Trimming left V 1 base short and J 4 bases short, with 11 bases between. This CDR3 region has 16 residues. CDR3 in amino acids: CASSQCKGVYNSPLHF. The CDR3 coding sequence is TGCGCCAGCAGTCAATGTAAGGGGGTTTATAATTCACCCCTCCACTTT.

The gene calls are TRBV9 and TRBJ2-1; TRBD2 matches at 10 bases. This CDR3 has 14 residues. Trimming cost V 4 bases and J 6 bases; bases outside gene matches: 4. Looked up from germline, CDR1 is SGDLS and CDR2 is YYNGEE. The CDR3: CASSPSGRVNEQFF. The CDR3, as DNA: TGTGCCAGCAGCCCCAGCGGGAGGGTCAATGAGCAGTTCTTC.

The sample holds one count of this clone. CDR3 loop: CASSPGGGREQFF. CDR3 coding DNA: TGTGCCAGCAGCCCCGGCGGTGGGCGCGAGCAGTTCTTC. The gene calls are TRBV5-6 and TRBJ2-1; D gene ambiguous. The CDR3 runs 13 residues. In germline, CDR1 is SGHDT, CDR2 YYEEEE. V was trimmed by 4 bases and J by 10 bases, leaving 15 bases between them.

The chain couples TRBV18 to TRBJ2-1; D not certain. The CDR3 runs to 16 residues. Germline-derived CDR1 and CDR2 are KGHSH and LQKENI. The V end lost 5 bases, the J end lost 0 bases, and 14 bases lay between the germline ends. CDR3 sequence: CASSESLRSSYNEQFF. The CDR3 nucleotides are TGTGCCAGCTCAGAAAGCCTACGGTCCTCCTACAATGAGCAGTTCTTC.

The chain uses TRBV6-5 and TRBJ1-3; D perhaps matches TRBD1 (5 bases). The germline V and J ends were trimmed by 0 bases and 0 bases, with 9 bases remaining between them. The CDR3 is made up of 16 amino acids. CDR1 is MNHEY and CDR2 is SVGAGI in the germline V gene. CDR3: CASSYSGALSGNTIYF. CDR3 nucleotide sequence: TGTGCCAGCAGTTACTCAGGGGCTCTCTCTGGAAACACCATATATTTT.

The rearrangement joins TRBV27 to TRBJ2-7; TRBD2 is a possible D gene (6 bases). V was pared by 5 bases and J by 2 bases, with 16 bases between. Germline V CDR1 and CDR2: MNHEY, SMNVEV (reference sequence). The CDR3 is 15 amino acids. This CDR3 is CASSPLPRGTYEQYF. The CDR3 nucleotides are TGTGCCAGCAGTCCCCTCCCTCGCGGGACCTACGAGCAGTACTTC.

The gene calls are TRBV7-2 and TRBJ2-2; 10 nucleotides match TRBD1. V shed 4 bases, J shed 2 bases, and the junction held 4 bases outside the gene matches. The CDR3 extends over 16 amino acids. Per the germline V gene, CDR1 is SGHTA and CDR2 is FQGNSA. CDR3 nucleotides: TGTGCCAGCAGCTGGACAGGGGGGATCAACACCGGGGAGCTGTTTTTT. This gives the protein CASSWTGGINTGELFF.

The rearrangement uses TRBV28 and TRBJ1-2; a possible D gene is TRBD1 (5 bases). The ends were cut back, 4 bases at V and 7 bases at J, with 10 bases in the middle. Per the germline V gene, CDR1 is MDHEN and CDR2 is SYDVKM. The CDR3 length is 12 residues. The CDR3 DNA reads TGTGCCAGCAGTTGGCGGGGGGGTGGCTACACCTTC. This encodes CASSWRGGGYTF.

This rearrangement joins TRBV29-1 to TRBJ1-2, with D perhaps matching TRBD1 (5 bases). There are 13 residues in the CDR3. Germline assignment: CDR1 SQVTM and CDR2 ANQGSEA. Trimming shortened V by 4 bases and J by 3 bases, and 12 bases separated the two germline ends. The CDR3 DNA reads as TGCAGCGTTGCCAAAGGGGCCGACTATGGCTACACCTTC. Encoded protein: CSVAKGADYGYTF.

J is TRBJ2-7 and V is TRBV2, with D possibly matching TRBD2 (5 bases). CDR1 and CDR2 (germline): SNHLY, FYNNEI. The CDR3 runs 14 residues. Deletions cut 7 bases from V and 0 bases from J, with 13 bases between. In DNA form, the CDR3 reads TGTGCCAGCACTCTAGAGGGAAGCTCCTACGAGCAGTACTTC. It codes for CASTLEGSSYEQYF.

The V call is TRBV7-9, the J call TRBJ2-5; D uncertain. The CDR3 covers 12 residues. Germline CDR1 is SEHNR and CDR2 is FQNEAQ (reference sequence). The V end lost 1 base, the J end lost 7 bases, and 7 bases lay between the germline ends. This chain's CDR3 is CASSLDTWTQYF. As DNA, the CDR3 is TGTGCCAGCAGCTTAGACACGTGGACCCAGTACTTC.

J is TRBJ1-3 and V is TRBV9; tentatively, D is TRBD1 (5 bases). The germline V gene encodes CDR1 SGDLS and CDR2 YYNGEE. Trimming stripped 3 bases from V and 4 bases from J, with 14 bases between. There are 15 residues in the CDR3. CDR3 region: CASSGDPRSGNTIYF. In nucleotides, the CDR3 is TGTGCCAGCAGCGGGGACCCAAGGTCCGGAAACACCATATATTTT.

This clone has just one count. The rearrangement uses TRBV30 and TRBJ2-1; no clear D gene. This CDR3 region has 14 residues. Germline CDR1 GTSNPN, CDR2 SVGIG (reference sequence). Trimming left V 4 bases short and J 0 bases short, with 10 bases between. In nucleotides, the CDR3 is TGTGCCTGGACGACCACCAGCTCCTACAATGAGCAGTTCTTC. The encoded protein is CAWTTTSSYNEQFF.

The chain uses TRBV6-5 and TRBJ2-2, with 7 bases that match TRBD1. The CDR3 totals 14 residues. In germline, CDR1 is MNHEY, CDR2 SVGAGI. J was trimmed by 7 bases and V by 6 bases; bases with no gene match: 8. CDR3 in DNA: TGTGCCAGCAGGGACGACAGGGCTGTCGGGGAGCTGTTTTTT. Encoded protein: CASRDDRAVGELFF.

J is TRBJ2-5 and V is TRBV29-1, with 10 bases fitting TRBD2. The CDR3 contains 17 residues. V was clipped by 8 bases and J by 2 bases; unmatched bases: 17. Germline values: CDR1 SQVTM, CDR2 ANQGSEA. CDR3 amino acids: CSNIGRASGGGQETQYF. DNA of the CDR3: TGCAGCAACATTGGGAGGGCTAGCGGGGGAGGACAAGAGACCCAGTACTTC.

CDR3 in DNA: TGTGCCAGCAGTTCCTCGCAGCGGGGGGCCCTAGAGCAGTTCTTC. Amino acids: CASSSSQRGALEQFF. The chain recombines TRBV6-5 with TRBJ2-1; 9 bases are shared with TRBD2. Germline V lookup: CDR1 MNHEY, CDR2 SVGAGI. The length of the CDR3 is 15 residues. V was pared by 4 bases and J by 10 bases, with 11 bases of the junction left unmatched.

V and J are TRBV29-1 and TRBJ2-1, with D possibly being TRBD2 (6 bases). CDR1 is SQVTM and CDR2 is ANQGSEA in the germline V gene. V was clipped by 0 bases and J by 13 bases, with 10 bases between them. The CDR3 sequence is 11 residues long. The CDR3 spells CSVEDITSQFF. The CDR3 bases are TGCAGCGTTGAAGATATTACTAGCCAGTTCTTC.

This clone has a handful of counts. One end of the junction does not line up with germline, which may come from a read error. The chain has TRBV7-9 and TRBJ2-7, with D perhaps matching TRBD1 (6 bases). The germline V gene encodes CDR1 SEHNR and CDR2 FQNEAQ (reference sequence). There are 12 residues in the CDR3. CDR3 protein: CASSLGDRRLGF. As DNA, the CDR3 is TGTGCCAGCAGCTTAGGCGACAGGCGATTGGGCTTC.

The chain carries TRBV2 and TRBJ2-2, with a weak D call TRBD1 (6 bases). Germline V gives CDR1 SNHLY, CDR2 FYNNEI. The CDR3 sequence is 12 residues long. V was trimmed by 5 bases and J by 6 bases, leaving 7 bases between them. The CDR3 region is CASSHRAGELFF. CDR3 in DNA: TGTGCCAGCAGTCACAGGGCCGGGGAGCTGTTTTTT. Variable domain in full (rest from reference TRBV2 and TRBJ2-2): EPEVTQTPSHQVTQMGQEVILRCVPISNHLYFYWYRQILGQKVEFLVSFYNNEISEKSEIFDDQFSVERPDGSNFTLKIRSTKLEDSAMYFCASSHRAGELFFGEGSRLTVL.

The chain joins TRBV7-2 to TRBJ1-2; D is unclear. Germline V gene lookup returns CDR1 SGHTA and CDR2 FQGNSA. The CDR3 consists of 15 residues. V was cut by 1 base and J by 4 bases, with 13 bases left in between. CDR3 in amino acids: CASSLGPTSTYGYTF. CDR3 coding DNA: TGTGCCAGCAGCTTAGGTCCGACGAGTACCTATGGCTACACCTTC.

The chain joins TRBV5-1 to TRBJ1-2, with D possibly TRBD1 on 5 matching bases. Deletions cut 1 base from V and 2 bases from J, with 12 bases between. The CDR3 is made up of 15 amino acids. Germline CDR1 reads SGHRS; CDR2 reads YFSETQ. The CDR3 loop reads CASSLLSGANYGYTF. The CDR3 DNA reads as TGCGCCAGCAGCTTGCTATCCGGGGCGAACTATGGCTACACCTTC.

The chain has TRBV5-8 and TRBJ1-2; 8 positions match TRBD1. V shed 0 bases, J shed 3 bases, and the junction held 7 bases outside the gene matches. CDR3 length: 16 residues. Germline V gene data show CDR1 as SGHTS and CDR2 as YDEGEE. The DNA for the CDR3 is TGTGCCAGCAGCTTGGGATGGCAGGGGGCGGACTATGGCTACACCTTC. Translation gives CASSLGWQGADYGYTF.